This entry is about one T cell receptor beta chain. Its antigen is currently not known. There are no base qualities to consult, and no much larger clone falls within one base. These data come from a study of cytomegalovirus exposure and HLA in healthy donors (dated by TCRdb to the late 2010s). Background on the whole study: An earlier analysis of several hundred of the donors reported 250 to 300 Gb of sequence data and 90 million to 120 million unique TCR beta sequences obtained from 180 million or so T cells. The study used immunosequencing to profile the T cell repertoires of about 670 subjects and linked those repertoires to cytomegalovirus serostatus. The aim of the study was to test whether cataloging public T cell receptors could identify signatures of past pathogen exposure. In the later analysis, no new phenotypic data were used to find candidate immune exposures; instead, reliance was placed on TCR beta sequences and their occurrence across donors. Roughly 300 gigabases of sequencing data and roughly 80 million unique TCR sequences made up an early release that covered around 640 HLA-typed donors. An earlier analysis of around 640 of the donors used high-throughput TCR beta sequencing to judge whether each TCR beta V gene segment behaved as functional or pseudogenic. Alongside the repertoire data, information on donor age, sex, ethnicity and CMV serostatus was compiled. To predict cytomegalovirus infection status, the study combined high-throughput TCR immunosequencing, statistical association of individual TCRs with disease status, and machine learning. In a later genetic analysis, genome-wide SNP genotypes for about 65% of the roughly 700 donors were used, and that subset was treated as a discovery cohort. A later analysis re-analyzed previously published TCR beta repertoires from about 730 donors and added high-resolution HLA genotyping to study TCR occurrence patterns. Across about 370 genotyped donors of the cohort, an average of about 240,000 unique TCR beta nucleotide sequences per donor were sequenced, and roughly 17% of those sequences were non-productive. The number of typed donors differed by locus: roughly 620-630 for A, B, C, DRB1 and DQB1; 522 for DQA1; approximately 610 for DPA1; and about 450 for DPB1. Both class I and class II loci were covered by HLA typing, at four-digit resolution. A few DR-DQ haplotypes were treated as single units for association and clustering because of strong linkage in the cohort. The genetic ancestry cluster associated with self-reported Caucasian donors included about four fifths of the 350 to 500 genotyped donors. In addition to the first cohort of 666 subjects, a separate validation cohort of under 150 different subjects was used. Every discovery cohort repertoire had been produced on one sequencing platform.

The CDR1 and CDR2 encoded by the germline V gene (reference sequence) are LNHDA and SQIVND. Reading from cysteine to phenylalanine, the CDR3 counts 14 amino acids. Of all the DNA, just the CDR3 is kept, 42 bases in frame from base 1. V is shortened by 3 bases, J by 0 bases, and the region joining them spans 5 bases. Libraries were made using the immunoSEQ multiplex PCR assay. For the multiplex PCR, a mixture combining 60 forward primers for TCR Vbeta segments and 13 reverse primers for TCR Jbeta segments was used. The CDR3 region of rearranged TCR beta genes was amplified from genomic DNA with a multiplex PCR assay. The amplified TCR beta libraries were sequenced on the Illumina HiSeq System as 87-base-pair reads. As for the original processing: Across the roughly 640 repertoires, a later analysis counted some 81 million unique TCR beta chains, 9 million to 14 million of which were shared by at least two donors. A nearest-neighbor algorithm error-corrected the raw reads and collapsed the reads into unique sequences, merging closely related sequences to remove PCR and sequencing errors. V, D and J gene segments were assigned by aligning CDR3 sequences to IMGT reference sequences. Each retained sequence needed at least a six-nucleotide match to both a V gene segment and a J gene segment. Rearrangements were classified as productive when the CDR3 lacked stop codons and remained in frame with V and J, and all other rearrangements were classified as non-productive. Following IMGT convention, CDR3 was defined as the stretch from the second conserved V-encoded cysteine to the conserved J-encoded phenylalanine. The earlier analysis of about 620 of the donors excluded sequences that lacked an unambiguous match to a single V gene segment. In an earlier analysis of around 590 of the donors, a V segment was called functional when productive rearrangements were above 56.7%, and segregating when the standard deviation between donors exceeded 5%. A statistical classification framework was built for diagnosing cytomegalovirus status from the catalog of TCR beta chain sequences. A later analysis assigned V and J genes by comparing TCR nucleotide sequences with IMGT/GENE-DB human TR gene sequences. In a later analysis, CDR3 sequences and most-parsimonious VDJ recombination scenarios were assigned using the TCRdist pipeline. A later analysis defined each TCR beta chain by its CDR3 amino acid sequence plus V-gene family, and excluded reads lacking a unique V-gene family. As a way to deal with suspected cross-contamination and a sequencing artifact, a later analysis dropped roughly 600 nucleotide sequences that were highly shared and had low generation probability. In a later analysis, a clonal expansion index was calculated for each public chain from normalized within-repertoire ranks of inferred template counts. Generation probabilities in a later analysis came from a VDJ recombination model fitted to out-of-frame rearrangements, and those results were checked against IGoR. In a later analysis, TCR-TCR, TCR-HLA and TCR-CMV co-occurrence was scored with hypergeometric tests, and a repertoire-size bias correction was applied to TCR pairs. In a later analysis, false discovery rates were estimated by permuting HLA or CMV assignments 20 times. In a later analysis, co-occurring TCRs were grouped using DBSCAN, and TCRdist sequence similarity was added for clustering within HLA-allele-positive subsets. For co-occurrence clustering, repertoires with fewer than 30,000 or more than 120,000 public chains were excluded, along with about five repertoires with anomalous nucleotide sharing. The clones in this table, taken by TCRdb from immuneACCESS, are in-frame only. Not every clone is retained; where verified, under half of the shortfall comes from an unresolved V gene, and the cause of the rest is unknown. The V and J calls and clone size come from that table; D and trimming were worked out from the DNA. This sample gives 90,000 to 95,000 clones in total; roughly 79% of them show up just once. Jointly, the top ten make up over 0.5% of the sample.

Study-level results and caveats: Because HLA typing was unavailable for some donors at each locus, only the typed subset was used in association tests. According to a later analysis, TCR association rates differed among HLA loci, with DRB1 alleles showing the most associated TCRs and HLA-C alleles showing the fewest. An earlier analysis of 587 of the donors showed that most TCR beta V segments appeared in productive rearrangements either about 90% or about 30% of the time, which broadly matched IMGT annotations. According to a later analysis, most CMV-associated TCR beta chains appeared to be HLA-restricted, and the HLA associations seemed to be driven largely by CMV exposure. The only immune exposure information available for the cohort was CMV serostatus. Compared with the approximately 600-donor mean, donors in an Asian-associated ancestry cluster had fewer N-insertions in productive TCRs, according to a later genetic analysis. A group of highly shared sequence variants was considered likely to be a technical artifact of the sequencing pipeline. In a later analysis, several top co-occurrence clusters were reported to appear linked to parvovirus B19, influenza, CMV and Epstein-Barr virus. A later analysis found that HLA-associated TCR beta chains were more clonally expanded and had lower generation probabilities than equally common non-associated chains. Only TCR beta chains were sequenced in this cohort, and the absence of alpha or paired-chain data limited detectable features. In both the original and validation cohorts, the classifier was reported to diagnose cytomegalovirus status with high specificity and sensitivity. When HLA alleles, especially DR and DQ, strongly co-occurred, TCR associations were difficult to assign to individual alleles. Linkage disequilibrium might explain the correlated functional status among segregating V segments, but an unknown experimental factor could not be excluded. A further reported finding was that TCR beta sequences accurately predicted the HLA-A and HLA-B alleles for most subjects in the first cohort. Sequencing depth was assumed to be roughly uniform across donors in the presence/absence analyses, though that assumption may not hold. Some IMGT-functional V segments, including TRBV6-2 and TRBV6-3, could not be distinguished by the 87-base-pair reads and were therefore excluded. While some public TCRs were present in many individuals, most TCR sequences turned up only very rarely across donors. A few of the identified cytomegalovirus-associated TCR beta chains were confirmed in vitro to be specific for cytomegalovirus antigens. A later genetic analysis associated a missense DCLRE1C variant with V-gene and J-gene trimming of TCR beta chains, and an independent cohort replicated the association. In a later analysis, 15,000 to 20,000 TCR beta sequences were associated with specific HLA alleles at a false discovery rate of 0.05. In the study, around 150 TCR beta chains were listed as associated with cytomegalovirus. The authors suggested that the approach could potentially be generalized to other disease states and immunological phenotypes. Over 15 rarely observed V segments, including chromosome 9 orphons, were excluded from the earlier analysis of about 600 of the donors because counts were too low.

The cohort consisted of 600 to 750 healthy bone marrow donors. Cohort members were all nominally healthy when sampled, although unrecorded immune exposures were likely present. The donor tested CMV seronegative, placing the donor among the 350 or so seronegative members of the cohort. Every donor gave a peripheral blood sample, and the peripheral blood mononuclear cells from that sample were used for TCR beta sequencing. The Qiagen DNeasy Blood Extraction Kit was used to extract genomic DNA from the blood cell samples. Sequencing used PBMCs. The receptor was derived from a man younger than 40 in good health and CMV-seronegative. The receptor chain draws on TRBV19 and TRBJ1-4; too little of a D gene remains to name it. At the DNA level, the sequence is TGTGCCAGTAGTATTACGGCAACTAATGAAAAACTGTTTTTT. Translated, it reads CASSITATNEKLFF.